A single sample is the source of the 9 T cell receptor beta chains below, sequenced in a study of multiple sclerosis patients with progressive multifocal leukoencephalopathy. The protocol was immunoSEQ multiplex PCR, while the TCRdb copy is restricted to in-frame clones and leaves out a portion. The repertoire holds about 33,000 clones, 87% seen once, with roughly 3.2% in the top ten. Time point here: time of PML onset. The sequencing here drew on PBMCs, taken from a patient treated with natalizumab. These receptors came from a human donor with progressive multifocal leukoencephalopathy.

J is TRBJ2-4 and V is TRBV2; 7 bases fit TRBD2. Germline loops: CDR1 SNHLY, CDR2 FYNNEI. V gave up 8 bases and J gave up 7 bases; unmatched junction bases: 8. This CDR3 is 13 amino acids long. As DNA, the CDR3 is TGTGCCAGCGTGGGTCAGGGAGGGAACATTCAGTACTTC. This gives the protein CASVGQGGNIQYF.

CDR3 region: CASTLPFDTGELFF. CDR3 sequence (DNA): TGTGCCAGTACCCTACCGTTTGACACCGGGGAGCTGTTTTTT. This chain joins TRBV19 and TRBJ2-2, with D uncertain. V was trimmed by 7 bases and J by 3 bases, leaving 12 bases between them. In germline, CDR1 is LNHDA, CDR2 SQIVND (reference sequence). CDR3 length: 14 amino acids.

This chain joins TRBV4-2 and TRBJ2-5, with TRBD2 matching 10 bases. Losses at the gene ends were 4 bases for V and 3 bases for J; bases not matched to a gene: 2. The CDR3 is made up of 14 amino acids. CDR1 is LGHNA and CDR2 is YNFKEQ in the germline V gene. The CDR3 reads CASSPGLAEETQYF. The DNA for the CDR3 is TGTGCCAGCAGCCCTGGACTAGCGGAAGAGACCCAGTACTTC.

This chain connects TRBV7-8 to TRBJ2-1, with D unclear. This CDR3 has 15 amino acids. Trimming took 3 bases from V and 0 from J, leaving 9 bases between them. CDR1 and CDR2 (germline): SGHVS, FQNEAQ. In DNA form, the CDR3 reads TGTGCCAGCAGCTTCGACCGTCTCTCCTACAATGAGCAGTTCTTC. Its protein is CASSFDRLSYNEQFF.

This rearrangement joins TRBV2 to TRBJ2-3; D ambiguous. Germline V gene lookup returns CDR1 SNHLY and CDR2 FYNNEI. V dropped 7 bases and J dropped 11 bases, with 7 bases sitting between them. The CDR3 contains 9 residues. DNA of the CDR3: TGTGCCAGCAAAAGGGAGCAGTATTTT. Translating gives CASKREQYF.

This clone was counted once. The chain employs TRBV6-5 and TRBJ2-7; D not resolved. V lost 4 bases to trimming and J lost 6 bases, with 7 bases between them. The CDR3 totals 11 residues. The germline CDR1 and CDR2 sequences are MNHEY and SVGAGI. CDR3 bases: TGTGCCAGCAGTTCCGGCGGCGAGCAGTACTTC. Translating gives CASSSGGEQYF.

The sample holds a few counts of this clone. J is TRBJ1-3 and V is TRBV7-9; D is undetermined. Germline V lookup: CDR1 SEHNR, CDR2 FQNEAQ (reference sequence). V shed 5 bases and J shed 0 bases, with 14 bases lying between them. This CDR3 has 16 amino acids. This CDR3 reads CASSPSGPSSGNTIYF. The CDR3 DNA reads as TGTGCCAGCAGCCCATCCGGGCCCAGCTCTGGAAACACCATATATTTT. The full variable domain, in which reference TRBV7-9 and TRBJ1-3 provide the parts outside the CDR3, is DTGVSQNPRHKITKRGQNVTFRCDPISEHNRLYWYRQTLGQGPEFLTYFQNEAQLEKSRLLSDRFSAERPKGSFSTLEIQRTEQGDSAMYLCASSPSGPSSGNTIYFGEGSWLTVV.

The genes are TRBV7-2 and TRBJ2-3; 8 bases agree with TRBD2. V lost 5 bases to trimming and J lost 0 bases; unmatched junction nucleotides: 10. This CDR3 is 17 amino acids long. Germline assignment: CDR1 SGHTA and CDR2 FQGNSA. CDR3 protein: CASSLTTSAPSTDTQYF. CDR3 DNA: TGTGCCAGCAGCCTTACGACTAGCGCGCCGAGCACAGATACGCAGTATTTT.

The chain has TRBV27 and TRBJ1-2, with TRBD1 matching over 10 bases. Germline CDR1 and CDR2: MNHEY and SMNVEV (reference sequence). Losses at the gene ends were 4 bases for V and 5 bases for J; bases not matched to a gene: 4. This CDR3 is 14 amino acids long. Here the CDR3 DNA reads TGTGCCAGCAGTTCCCCGGGACAGGGGTATGGCTACACCTTC. It codes for CASSSPGQGYGYTF.